This entry lists 21 T cell receptor beta chains sequenced from one sample in a study of blood T cell repertoires in COVID-19. Using immunoSEQ multiplex PCR, the repertoire was profiled, and TCRdb retains in-frame clones only, with some absent. The table records about 170,000 clones, around four fifths of them present only once. Sequencing was performed on PBMCs or T cells enriched from blood (not recorded which). These receptors were obtained from a woman aged 50 to 60 in a cohort exposed to, infected with or recovered from COVID-19 (not recorded which).

This sequence joins TRBV6-1 and TRBJ2-7, with D possibly matching TRBD1 (6 bases). Germline V gene data show CDR1 as MNHNS and CDR2 as SASEGT. There are 12 residues in the CDR3. The V and J ends lost 3 bases and 8 bases respectively, with 11 bases between them. CDR3 coding DNA: TGTGCCAGCAGTGAGCAGGGGTCGCAGCAGTACTTC. Protein sequence: CASSEQGSQQYF.

The chain links TRBV3-1 (or the pseudogene TRBV3-2) to TRBJ1-2, with D perhaps TRBD1 (6 bases). The V gene lost 4 bases and the J gene lost 5 bases, with 11 bases spanning the gap. The CDR3 contains 13 residues. CDR1 and CDR2 (germline): LGHDT, YNNKEL (reference sequence). The CDR3 DNA sequence: TGTGCCAGCAGCCGAACAGGGAGTTATGGCTACACCTTC. This sequence encodes CASSRTGSYGYTF.

The chain uses TRBV27 and TRBJ1-2; TRBD1 might be the D (5 bases). Trimming took 5 bases from V and 4 from J, leaving 11 bases between them. This CDR3 spans 13 amino acids. Germline V CDR1 and CDR2: MNHEY, SMNVEV (reference sequence). The CDR3 region is CASSSQGTYGYTF. CDR3 sequence (DNA): TGTGCCAGCAGTAGTCAGGGTACCTATGGCTACACCTTC.

The chain has TRBV18 and TRBJ2-7, with 7 bases matching TRBD2. The germline CDR1 and CDR2 sequences are KGHSH and LQKENI. V lost 1 base and J lost 5; bases outside the gene matches: 17. The CDR3 loop spans 18 amino acids. CDR3 amino acids: CASSPQSVRSGGLHEQYF. The CDR3 nucleotides are TGTGCCAGCTCACCACAATCAGTCCGGTCGGGGGGTTTGCACGAGCAGTACTTC. Full variable domain (remainder filled in from reference TRBV18 and TRBJ2-7): NAGVMQNPRHLVRRRGQEARLRCSPMKGHSHVYWYRQLPEEGLKFMVYLQKENIIDESGMPKERFSAEFPKEGPSILRIQQVVRGDSAAYFCASSPQSVRSGGLHEQYFGPGTRLTVT.

The chain recombines TRBV7-3 with TRBJ2-2, with a possible D match to TRBD1 (6 bases). Germline V gives CDR1 SGHTA, CDR2 FQGTGA. The ends were cut back, 2 bases at V and 1 base at J, with 8 bases in the middle. There are 15 residues in the CDR3. CDR3 protein: CASSLGQRNTGELFF. CDR3 nucleotides: TGTGCCAGCAGCTTAGGACAGAGGAACACCGGGGAGCTGTTTTTT.

This clone appeared a single time. This sequence joins TRBV3-1 (or the pseudogene TRBV3-2) and TRBJ2-3; 7 positions agree with TRBD2. Unmatched junction bases numbered 3, after V lost 3 bases and J lost 0 bases. The CDR3 runs 15 residues. Germline values: CDR1 LGHDT, CDR2 YNNKEL (reference sequence). CDR3 loop: CASSQGGTSTDTQYF. The CDR3 coding sequence is TGTGCCAGCAGCCAGGGAGGGACTAGCACAGATACGCAGTATTTT.

This clone was seen just once. The chain links TRBV2 to TRBJ1-3; the match to TRBD1 covers 11 bases. The junction had 5 bases not matched to a gene; V was cut back by 4 bases and J by 0 bases. The CDR3 is made up of 17 amino acids. The germline CDR1 and CDR2 sequences are SNHLY and FYNNEI. Written as DNA, the CDR3 is TGTGCCAGCAGTGGGACAGGGGGCGACTCCTCTGGAAACACCATATATTTT. Translating it yields CASSGTGGDSSGNTIYF. Supplemented by reference TRBV2 and TRBJ1-3, the full variable domain reads EPEVTQTPSHQVTQMGQEVILRCVPISNHLYFYWYRQILGQKVEFLVSFYNNEISEKSEIFDDQFSVERPDGSNFTLKIRSTKLEDSAMYFCASSGTGGDSSGNTIYFGEGSWLTVV.

The chain employs TRBV9 and TRBJ2-2, with D perhaps TRBD2 (5 bases). The germline V gene encodes CDR1 SGDLS and CDR2 YYNGEE. The V end lost 0 bases, the J end lost 3 bases, and 15 bases lay between the germline ends. This CDR3 region has 17 residues. The CDR3 region is CASSVEAGLAYTGELFF. CDR3 nucleotides: TGTGCCAGCAGCGTAGAAGCAGGACTCGCCTACACCGGGGAGCTGTTTTTT. Full variable domain (outside the CDR3, taken from reference TRBV9 and TRBJ2-2): DSGVTQTPKHLITATGQRVTLRCSPRSGDLSVYWYQQSLDQGLQFLIQYYNGEERAKGNILERFSAQQFPDLHSELNLSSLELGDSALYFCASSVEAGLAYTGELFFGEGSRLTVL.

J is TRBJ2-5 and V is TRBV9; 8 positions agree with TRBD1. The germline V gene has CDR1 SGDLS and CDR2 YYNGEE. The CDR3 contains 15 residues. J gave up 1 base and V 1 base, and 3 bases lay outside the gene matches. The CDR3 DNA is TGTGCCAGCAGCGTATGGACAGGGCCCCAAGAGACCCAGTACTTC. It is translated as CASSVWTGPQETQYF.

The chain joins TRBV28 to TRBJ1-1; 8 bases agree with TRBD1. The germline gives CDR1 MDHEN, CDR2 SYDVKM. The length of the CDR3 is 17 residues. Trimming at V came to 6 bases and at J to 1 base, leaving 13 bases not matched to a gene. CDR3 residues: CASSYLGQGPRNTEAFF. CDR3 bases: TGTGCCAGCAGCTACCTCGGACAGGGCCCAAGGAACACTGAAGCTTTCTTT.

The gene calls are TRBV29-1 and TRBJ2-7; D gene ambiguous. Per germline, CDR1 SQVTM and CDR2 ANQGSEA. Trimming shortened V by 2 bases and J by 2 bases, and 7 bases separated the two germline ends. The CDR3 consists of 12 residues. The CDR3 coding sequence is TGCAGCGTTGAATCCCACACCTACGAGCAGTACTTC. It translates to CSVESHTYEQYF.

This chain connects TRBV29-1 to TRBJ2-4; 7 bases match TRBD1. CDR3 size: 14 residues. Per the germline V gene, CDR1 is SQVTM and CDR2 is ANQGSEA. After removal of 6 bases from V and 3 bases from J, the junction contained 8 bases not matched to a gene. CDR3 bases: TGCAGCGTCGGGACAGCGTCAGGCAAAAACATTCAGTACTTC. It yields the protein CSVGTASGKNIQYF.

The rearrangement joins TRBV3-1 (or the pseudogene TRBV3-2) to TRBJ1-1, with D perhaps matching TRBD1 (5 bases). The germline V gene has CDR1 LGHDT and CDR2 YNNKEL (reference sequence). The CDR3 loop spans 15 amino acids. Between the trimmed V and J ends, which lost 0 bases and 4 bases, there was a span of 12 bases. The CDR3 DNA reads TGTGCCAGCAGCCAAGATGGGAGGGGCGGCACTGAAGCTTTCTTT. Its protein product is CASSQDGRGGTEAFF.

The CDR3 spells CASSLVLGSGETQYF. The CDR3 DNA is TGTGCCAGCAGCTTGGTACTGGGCTCAGGGGAGACCCAGTACTTC. This rearrangement joins TRBV5-4 to TRBJ2-5; D possibly corresponds to TRBD1 (5 bases). Germline values: CDR1 SGHNT, CDR2 YYREEE (reference sequence). This CDR3 contains 15 residues. The V end was cut by 0 bases, the J end by 5 bases, with 14 bases between.

The V call is TRBV7-2, the J call TRBJ1-1; D gene ambiguous. This CDR3 region has 16 residues. Deletions cut 5 bases from V and 1 base from J, with 17 bases between. From germline, CDR1 is SGHTA and CDR2 FQGNSA. The CDR3, as DNA: TGTGCCAGCAGCCCGGGAGGGTTAGGTAGGAACACTGAAGCTTTCTTT. Its protein product is CASSPGGLGRNTEAFF.

The chain recombines TRBV2 with TRBJ1-6; D possibly corresponds to TRBD1 (6 bases). The CDR3 loop spans 14 amino acids. V lost 3 bases, J lost 5 bases, and 8 bases lay in between. Germline V gene lookup returns CDR1 SNHLY and CDR2 FYNNEI. CDR3 sequence (DNA): TGTGCCAGCAGTGAGGGGACAAATAATTCACCCCTCCACTTT. Translating it yields CASSEGTNNSPLHF.

J is TRBJ1-2 and V is TRBV28, with TRBD1 identical over 10 bases. Germline loops: CDR1 MDHEN, CDR2 SYDVKM. The CDR3 spans 16 residues. The ends lost 2 bases at V and 4 bases at J; junction bases unmatched: 7. DNA of the CDR3: TGTGCCAGCAGTTTACTTGACAGGGGGCTAGGCTATGGCTACACCTTC. Encoded protein: CASSLLDRGLGYGYTF.

This clone was seen more than once but under ten times. This chain joins TRBV28 and TRBJ1-6; 8 bases line up with TRBD1. The V gene's germline CDR1 is MDHEN and CDR2 SYDVKM. This CDR3 comprises 17 residues. Trimming at V came to 6 bases and at J to 6 bases, leaving 13 bases not matched to a gene. CDR3: CASSPTTPGQVNSPLHF. In DNA, the CDR3 is TGTGCCAGCAGCCCTACTACTCCGGGACAGGTTAATTCACCCCTCCACTTT.

V gene TRBV6-5 combines with J gene TRBJ1-4; D gene ambiguous. The V end was cut by 0 bases, the J end by 3 bases, with 11 bases between. In germline, CDR1 is MNHEY, CDR2 SVGAGI. The CDR3 has 16 residues. The chain's CDR3 is CASSYSMRGANEKLFF. CDR3 nucleotides: TGTGCCAGCAGTTACTCGATGCGGGGAGCTAATGAAAAACTGTTTTTT.

The gene calls are TRBV5-8 and TRBJ2-7; D perhaps matches TRBD2 (5 bases). Trimming left V 3 bases short and J 0 bases short, with 22 bases between. The CDR3 length is 18 residues. Germline-derived CDR1 and CDR2 are SGHTS and YDEGEE. This CDR3 reads CASSSGFLPSGISYEQYF. The CDR3 DNA sequence: TGTGCCAGCAGCTCCGGATTTCTTCCGAGCGGTATCTCCTACGAGCAGTACTTC.

The V gene is TRBV18, the J gene TRBJ1-5; D is ambiguous. Germline values: CDR1 KGHSH, CDR2 LQKENI. CDR3 length equals 15 residues. Deletions cut 2 bases from V and 3 bases from J, with 11 bases between. In nucleotides, the CDR3 is TGTGCCAGCTCACCAGAAAACCAGGCCAATCAGCCCCAGCATTTT. This codes for CASSPENQANQPQHF.